These 3 T cell receptor beta chains came from one sample sequenced in a study of T cell responses to AZD1222 COVID-19 vaccine. Profiling relied on immunoSEQ multiplex PCR, and the TCRdb table lists in-frame clones only, not all of them. The table lists roughly 100,000 clones, roughly 90% of them singletons. Sequencing used peripheral blood, obtained on day 0 of AZD1222 vaccination. All receptors come from an adult in good health.

This rearrangement joins TRBV9 to TRBJ2-7; 7 positions agree with TRBD2. V shed 4 bases, J shed 5 bases, and the junction held 9 bases outside the gene matches. The CDR3 extends over 14 amino acids. The V gene's germline CDR1 is SGDLS and CDR2 YYNGEE. The CDR3 DNA follows: TGTGCCAGCAGCACCGGGGGGTATTTGGACGAGCAGTACTTC. It codes for CASSTGGYLDEQYF.

The V call is TRBV5-4, the J call TRBJ2-7; 11 bases line up with TRBD2. Germline CDR1 and CDR2: SGHNT and YYREEE (reference sequence). The V segment lost 2 bases and the J segment 5 bases; nucleotides outside the gene matches: 6. CDR3 length equals 15 residues. Here the CDR3 reads CASSFIAGGKNEQYF. DNA of the CDR3: TGTGCCAGCAGCTTTATAGCGGGAGGGAAGAACGAGCAGTACTTC.

This clone was counted once. The junction departs from germline at one end; a sequencing error may be responsible. The chain couples TRBV7-7 to TRBJ2-1, with D maybe TRBD2 (5 bases). The CDR3 is 13 residues long. The germline V gene has CDR1 SSHAT and CDR2 FNYEAQ (reference sequence). CDR3 nucleotide sequence: TGTGCTAGCAGCTTCGGAGAGGGCGATGAGCAGTTCTTC. It yields the protein CASSFGEGDEQFF. Supplemented by reference TRBV7-7 and TRBJ2-1, the full variable domain reads GAGVSQSPRYKVTKRGQDVTLRCDPISSHATLYWYQQALGQGPEFLTYFNYEAQPDKSGLPSDRFSAERPEGSISTLTIQRTEQRDSAMYRCASSFGEGDEQFFGPGTRLTVL.